Presented here are 22 T cell receptor beta chains from one specimen sequenced in a study of blood T cell repertoires in COVID-19. Sequenced by immunoSEQ multiplex PCR; TCRdb stores in-frame clones only, minus some. In the table there are tens of thousands of clones, roughly 88% of which are singletons. The sample was peripheral blood. These receptors all stem from a human donor in a cohort sampled during active COVID-19.

V gene TRBV5-1 combines with J gene TRBJ1-5; D unclear. This CDR3 is built from 15 residues. Trimming took 5 bases from V and 0 from J, leaving 12 bases between them. Germline loops: CDR1 SGHRS, CDR2 YFSETQ. The CDR3 spells CASSTNPYSNQPQHF. CDR3 DNA sequence: TGCGCCAGCAGTACTAATCCGTATAGCAATCAGCCCCAGCATTTT.

The V gene is TRBV11-1, the J gene TRBJ2-1, with TRBD1 identical over 7 bases. Germline V gene data show CDR1 as SGHAT and CDR2 as FQDESV (reference sequence). CDR3 length: 15 amino acids. J lost 4 bases, V lost 1 base, and 4 bases had no gene match. The CDR3 DNA sequence: TGTGCCAGCAGCTTAGTCCGGGACAGATACAATGAGCAGTTCTTC. It translates to CASSLVRDRYNEQFF.

The gene calls are TRBV29-1 and TRBJ1-1, with 8 bases aligning to TRBD1. This CDR3 has 13 amino acids. Germline trimming cut 7 bases from V and 2 bases from J; bases unmatched to any gene: 6. Germline V lookup: CDR1 SQVTM, CDR2 ANQGSEA. DNA of the CDR3: TGCAGCGCCCGGACAGGGTTAAACACTGAAGCTTTCTTT. Amino acids: CSARTGLNTEAFF.

V usage is TRBV5-4 and J usage is TRBJ2-2; 7 positions agree with TRBD1. Trimming removed 4 bases from V and 6 bases from J; junction bases left unmatched: 3. The CDR3 length is 13 residues. Germline values: CDR1 SGHNT, CDR2 YYREEE (reference sequence). The CDR3 nucleotides read TGTGCCAGCAGCCTAGGGACAGCCGGGGAGCTGTTTTTT. Encoded protein: CASSLGTAGELFF. Full variable domain (remainder filled in from reference TRBV5-4 and TRBJ2-2): ETGVTQSPTHLIKTRGQQVTLRCSSQSGHNTVSWYQQALGQGPQFIFQYYREEENGRGNFPPRFSGLQFPNYSSELNVNALELDDSALYLCASSLGTAGELFFGEGSRLTVL.

The chain couples TRBV5-1 to TRBJ1-4; the D gene is possibly TRBD1 (5 bases). Germline CDR1 reads SGHRS; CDR2 reads YFSETQ. Trimming cost V 4 bases and J 4 bases, with 8 bases left between them. This CDR3 has 13 amino acids. The CDR3 region is CASSGGSNEKLFF. CDR3 in DNA: TGCGCCAGCAGCGGGGGGAGTAATGAAAAACTGTTTTTT.

CDR3 coding DNA: TGTGCCAGCAGCCCAAGCGGGGGGCCGAGGGAGACCCAGTACTTC. Translating gives CASSPSGGPRETQYF. The gene calls are TRBV7-9 and TRBJ2-5; 9 bases map to TRBD2. The CDR3 sequence is 15 residues long. With V trimmed by 5 bases and J by 5 bases, 9 bases remained unmatched. CDR1 is SEHNR and CDR2 is FQNEAQ in the germline V gene (reference sequence).

V and J are TRBV19 and TRBJ1-2; D possibly corresponds to TRBD1 (6 bases). Germline-derived CDR1 and CDR2 are LNHDA and SQIVND (reference sequence). V lost 6 bases and J 4 bases, leaving 9 bases between the germline ends. The CDR3 has 12 residues. As DNA, the CDR3 is TGTGCCAGTAGAGGACAGATCTATGGCTACACCTTC. Translated: CASRGQIYGYTF.

The genes are TRBV7-9 and TRBJ2-2, with 8 bases fitting TRBD1. The CDR3 spans 18 residues. V shed 1 base, J shed 4 bases, and the junction held 11 bases outside the gene matches. Germline loops: CDR1 SEHNR, CDR2 FQNEAQ (reference sequence). The CDR3 DNA reads as TGTGCCAGCAGCTTAGGGATAGGAGCGGACAGGGTCACCGGGGAGCTGTTTTTT. This gives the protein CASSLGIGADRVTGELFF.

The gene calls are TRBV7-9 and TRBJ2-3, with 8 bases lining up with TRBD2. The CDR3 covers 16 residues. Germline loops: CDR1 SEHNR, CDR2 FQNEAQ (reference sequence). Germline trimming cut 2 bases from V and 6 bases from J; bases unmatched to any gene: 10. CDR3: CASSLTPSGSRDTQYF. The DNA for the CDR3 is TGTGCCAGCAGCTTAACGCCTAGCGGGTCTCGGGATACGCAGTATTTT.

J is TRBJ2-3 and V is TRBV15; the D gene is possibly TRBD2 (5 bases). There are 8 residues in the CDR3. Germline V lookup: CDR1 LNHNV, CDR2 YYDKDF (reference sequence). CDR3 residues: CGGDTQYF. CDR3 nucleotides: TGTGGCGGGGATACGCAGTATTTT.

V and J are TRBV6-2 or TRBV6-3 and TRBJ2-1; TRBD1 matches 7 bases. Germline V gene lookup returns CDR1 MNHEY and CDR2 SVGEGT. The CDR3 has 13 residues. Trimming removed 2 bases from V and 10 bases from J; junction bases left unmatched: 5. CDR3 coding DNA: TGTGCCAGCAGTTACCCGGACAGGTCAGAGCAGTTCTTC. This gives the protein CASSYPDRSEQFF.

The rearrangement joins TRBV5-1 to TRBJ2-3; unclear D gene. V lost 6 bases and J 0 bases, leaving 14 bases between the germline ends. Germline CDR1 SGHRS, CDR2 YFSETQ. The CDR3 has 15 amino acids. The CDR3 DNA reads as TGCGCCAGCAACGCCCGCGGATCTAGCACAGATACGCAGTATTTT. Protein product: CASNARGSSTDTQYF.

The chain recombines TRBV9 with TRBJ2-2; D is possibly TRBD1 (5 bases). The CDR3 runs 15 residues. Germline-derived CDR1 and CDR2 are SGDLS and YYNGEE. V was clipped by 1 base and J by 0 bases, with 7 bases between them. For the CDR3, the DNA is TGTGCCAGCAGCGTAAGGGGTGCGAACACCGGGGAGCTGTTTTTT. It yields the protein CASSVRGANTGELFF.

This clone was seen only once. The CDR3 protein is CASSRDNGDGYTF. The CDR3 DNA follows: TGTGCCAGCAGTAGGGACAATGGGGATGGCTACACCTTC. The chain couples TRBV6-5 to TRBJ1-2; possible D gene TRBD1, 6 bases. CDR1 MNHEY and CDR2 SVGAGI come from the germline V gene. V lost 5 bases and J 6 bases, leaving 13 bases between the germline ends. The CDR3 sequence is 13 residues long.

This clone occurred once. V usage is TRBV12-3 or TRBV12-4 and J usage is TRBJ2-7; D not certain. The V end was cut by 5 bases, the J end by 0 bases, with 8 bases between. The length of the CDR3 is 13 residues. The CDR3 DNA reads TGTGCCAGCAGTGTCGACACCTCCTACGAGCAGTACTTC. It is translated as CASSVDTSYEQYF.

The chain couples TRBV3-1 (or the pseudogene TRBV3-2) to TRBJ1-1; 10 bases match TRBD1. Germline CDR1 LGHDT, CDR2 YNNKEL (reference sequence). Germline trimming cut 3 bases from V and 1 base from J; bases unmatched to any gene: 2. CDR3 size: 15 residues. CDR3 sequence (DNA): TGTGCCAGCAGCCAGGGGGACAGGGGGAACACTGAAGCTTTCTTT. Protein: CASSQGDRGNTEAFF.

The chain couples TRBV7-7 to TRBJ2-2; 7 bases are shared with TRBD1. This CDR3 is built from 15 residues. Trimming at V came to 2 bases and at J to 6 bases, leaving 6 bases not matched to a gene. CDR1 SSHAT and CDR2 FNYEAQ come from the germline V gene (reference sequence). The CDR3, as DNA: TGTGCCAGCAGCTTACAGGGCAGGGGGTCCGGGGAGCTGTTTTTT. This sequence encodes CASSLQGRGSGELFF.

The chain joins TRBV6-2 or TRBV6-3 to TRBJ2-7, with a tentative D call TRBD1 (6 bases). This CDR3 is 13 amino acids long. The germline V gene has CDR1 MNHEY and CDR2 SVGEGT. The V and J ends lost 8 bases and 6 bases respectively, with 17 bases between them. Written as DNA, the CDR3 is TGTGCCAGCGGCCCATATCAGGGGACCGAGCAGTACTTC. Amino acid sequence: CASGPYQGTEQYF.

J is TRBJ1-3 and V is TRBV4-3, with 7 bases matching TRBD1. In germline, CDR1 is LGHNA, CDR2 YSLEER. The CDR3 has 18 residues. V was pared by 5 bases and J by 0 bases, with 13 bases of the junction left unmatched. For the CDR3, the DNA is TGCGCCAGCAGCTTCGACAGGGAATATGGGCGCTCTGGAAACACCATATATTTT. It codes for CASSFDREYGRSGNTIYF.

J is TRBJ2-1 and V is TRBV3-1 (or the pseudogene TRBV3-2), with 13 bases identical to TRBD2. The germline V gene has CDR1 LGHDT and CDR2 YNNKEL (reference sequence). The CDR3 contains 17 residues. The V gene end was trimmed by 5 bases and the J gene end by 4 bases; junction bases not matched to a gene: 8. This CDR3 reads CASSFRLAGGGYNEQFF. CDR3 sequence (DNA): TGTGCCAGCAGCTTTCGACTAGCGGGGGGAGGTTACAATGAGCAGTTCTTC.

This clone showed up just a few times. The V call is TRBV7-3, the J call TRBJ2-3; TRBD2 aligns across 9 bases. V lost 2 bases, J lost 2 bases, and 5 bases stayed unmatched. The V gene's germline CDR1 is SGHTA and CDR2 FQGTGA. The CDR3 runs to 16 residues. The CDR3 protein is CASSLAGGRITDTQYF. CDR3 DNA: TGTGCCAGCAGCTTAGCGGGGGGGCGCATCACAGATACGCAGTATTTT.

The V and J genes are TRBV7-6 and TRBJ2-3; 7 nucleotides line up with TRBD2. Trimming at V came to 3 bases and at J to 2 bases, leaving 5 bases not matched to a gene. Germline V gene lookup returns CDR1 SGHVS and CDR2 FNYEAQ. The CDR3 loop spans 15 amino acids. Here the CDR3 reads CASSFGGYNTDTQYF. Here the CDR3 DNA reads TGTGCCAGCAGCTTCGGGGGGTATAACACAGATACGCAGTATTTT.